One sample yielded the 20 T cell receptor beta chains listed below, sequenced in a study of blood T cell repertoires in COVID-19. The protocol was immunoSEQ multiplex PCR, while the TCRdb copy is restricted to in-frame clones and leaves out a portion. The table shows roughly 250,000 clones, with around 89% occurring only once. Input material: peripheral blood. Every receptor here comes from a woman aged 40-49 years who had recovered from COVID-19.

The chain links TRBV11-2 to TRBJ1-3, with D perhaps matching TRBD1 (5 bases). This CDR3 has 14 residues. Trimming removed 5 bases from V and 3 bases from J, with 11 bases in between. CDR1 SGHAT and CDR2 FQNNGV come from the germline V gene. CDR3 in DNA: TGTGCCAGCAGCCTCCAGGGAGGTGGAAACACCATATATTTT. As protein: CASSLQGGGNTIYF.

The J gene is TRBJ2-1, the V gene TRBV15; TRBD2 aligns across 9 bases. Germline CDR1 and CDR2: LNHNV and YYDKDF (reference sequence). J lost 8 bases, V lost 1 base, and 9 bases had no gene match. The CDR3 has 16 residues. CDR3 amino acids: CATSRGGSGSWDEQFF. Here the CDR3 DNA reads TGTGCCACCAGCAGAGGAGGTAGCGGGAGCTGGGATGAGCAGTTCTTC.

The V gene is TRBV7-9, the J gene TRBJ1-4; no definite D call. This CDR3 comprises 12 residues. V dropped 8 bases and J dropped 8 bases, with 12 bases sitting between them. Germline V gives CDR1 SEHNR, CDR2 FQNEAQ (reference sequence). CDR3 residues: CASGWAGEKLFF. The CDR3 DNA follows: TGTGCCAGCGGGTGGGCGGGGGAAAAACTGTTTTTT.

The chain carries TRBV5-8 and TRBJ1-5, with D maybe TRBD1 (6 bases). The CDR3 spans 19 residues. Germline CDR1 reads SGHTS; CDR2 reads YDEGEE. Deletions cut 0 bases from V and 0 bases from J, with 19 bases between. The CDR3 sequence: CASSLGGRGATYSNQPQHF. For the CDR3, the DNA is TGTGCCAGCAGCTTGGGGGGCAGGGGTGCCACATATAGCAATCAGCCCCAGCATTTT. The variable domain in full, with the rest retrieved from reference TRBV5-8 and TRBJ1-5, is EAGVTQSPTHLIKTRGQQATLRCSPISGHTSVYWYQQALGLGLQFLLWYDEGEERNRGNFPPRFSGRQFPNYSSELNVNALELEDSALYLCASSLGGRGATYSNQPQHFGDGTRLSIL.

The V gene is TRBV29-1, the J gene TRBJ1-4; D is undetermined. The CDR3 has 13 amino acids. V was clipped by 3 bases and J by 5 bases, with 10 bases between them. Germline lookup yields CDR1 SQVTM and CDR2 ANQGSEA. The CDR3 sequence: CSVEGSYNEKLFF. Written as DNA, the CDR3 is TGCAGCGTTGAGGGGAGCTACAATGAAAAACTGTTTTTT.

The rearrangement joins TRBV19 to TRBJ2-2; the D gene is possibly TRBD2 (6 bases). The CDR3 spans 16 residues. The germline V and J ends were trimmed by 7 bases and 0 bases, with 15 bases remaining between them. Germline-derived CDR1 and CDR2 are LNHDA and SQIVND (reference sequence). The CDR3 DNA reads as TGTGCCAGTACCACGCGGTCGGGGGCGAACACCGGGGAGCTGTTTTTT. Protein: CASTTRSGANTGELFF.

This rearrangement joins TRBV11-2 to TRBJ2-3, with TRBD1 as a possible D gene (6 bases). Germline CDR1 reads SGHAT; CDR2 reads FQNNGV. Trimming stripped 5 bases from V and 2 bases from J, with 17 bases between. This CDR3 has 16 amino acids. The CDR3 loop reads CASSRLPGTLTDTQYF. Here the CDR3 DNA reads TGTGCCAGCAGCCGACTCCCCGGGACACTCACAGATACGCAGTATTTT.

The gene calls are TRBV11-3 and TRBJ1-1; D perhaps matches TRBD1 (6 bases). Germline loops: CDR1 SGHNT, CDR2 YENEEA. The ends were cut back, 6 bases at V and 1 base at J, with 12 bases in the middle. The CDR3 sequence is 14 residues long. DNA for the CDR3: TGTGCCAGCAGGCCTCAGGGGTGGAACACTGAAGCTTTCTTT. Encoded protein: CASRPQGWNTEAFF. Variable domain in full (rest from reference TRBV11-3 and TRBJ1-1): EAGVVQSPRYKIIEKKQPVAFWCNPISGHNTLYWYLQNLGQGPELLIRYENEEAVDDSQLPKDRFSAERLKGVDSTLKIQPAELGDSAVYLCASRPQGWNTEAFFGQGTRLTVV.

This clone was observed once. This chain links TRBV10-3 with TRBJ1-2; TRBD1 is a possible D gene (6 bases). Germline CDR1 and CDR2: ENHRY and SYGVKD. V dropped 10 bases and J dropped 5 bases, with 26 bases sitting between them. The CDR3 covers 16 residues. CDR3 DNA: TGTGCCACCCGACCCGGGACAAATACGGGAGGGTATGGCTACACCTTC. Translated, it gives CATRPGTNTGGYGYTF.

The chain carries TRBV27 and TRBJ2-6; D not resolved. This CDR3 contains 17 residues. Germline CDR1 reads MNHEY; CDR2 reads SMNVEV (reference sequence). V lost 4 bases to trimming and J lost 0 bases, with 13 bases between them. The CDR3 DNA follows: TGTGCCAGCAGTTCCCCCAGGTCCTCCTCTGGGGCCAACGTCCTGACTTTC. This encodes CASSSPRSSSGANVLTF.

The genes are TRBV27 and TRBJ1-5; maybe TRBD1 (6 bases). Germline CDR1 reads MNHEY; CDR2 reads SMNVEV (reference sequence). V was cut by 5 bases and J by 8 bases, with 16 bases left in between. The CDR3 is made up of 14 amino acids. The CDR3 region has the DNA TGTGCCAGCAGTCCCGGACGAGGGGGAGAGCCCCAGCATTTT. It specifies CASSPGRGGEPQHF.

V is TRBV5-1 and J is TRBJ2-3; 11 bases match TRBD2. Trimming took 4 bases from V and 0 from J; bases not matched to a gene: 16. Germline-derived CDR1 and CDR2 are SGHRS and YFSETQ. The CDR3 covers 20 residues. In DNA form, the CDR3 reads TGCGCCAGCAGCCAAAACCCCGGGACTAGCGGCCGTTGGAGCACAGATACGCAGTATTTT. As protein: CASSQNPGTSGRWSTDTQYF.

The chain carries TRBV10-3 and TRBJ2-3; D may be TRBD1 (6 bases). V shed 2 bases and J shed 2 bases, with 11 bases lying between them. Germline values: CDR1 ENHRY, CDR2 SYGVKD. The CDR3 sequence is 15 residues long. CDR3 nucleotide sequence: TGTGCCATCAGTGAGAACAGGGCGGACACAGATACGCAGTATTTT. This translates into CAISENRADTDTQYF.

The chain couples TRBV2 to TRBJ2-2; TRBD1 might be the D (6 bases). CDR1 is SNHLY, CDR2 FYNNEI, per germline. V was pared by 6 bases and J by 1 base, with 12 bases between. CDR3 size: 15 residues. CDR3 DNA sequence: TGTGCCAGCAGGGCAGACAGGCTGAACACCGGGGAGCTGTTTTTT. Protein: CASRADRLNTGELFF.

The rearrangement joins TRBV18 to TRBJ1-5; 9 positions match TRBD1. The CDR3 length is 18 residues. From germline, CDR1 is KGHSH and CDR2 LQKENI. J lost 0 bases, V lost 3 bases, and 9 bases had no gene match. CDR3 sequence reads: CASSPSGTGPYSNQPQHF. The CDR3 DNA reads TGTGCCAGCTCACCTTCCGGGACAGGGCCATATAGCAATCAGCCCCAGCATTTT.

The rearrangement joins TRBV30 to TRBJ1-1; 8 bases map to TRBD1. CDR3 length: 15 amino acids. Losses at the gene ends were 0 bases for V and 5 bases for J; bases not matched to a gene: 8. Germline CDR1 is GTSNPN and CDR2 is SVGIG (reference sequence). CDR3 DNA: TGTGCCTGGAGTGTACGGGCAGGGGGCGAAACTGAAGCTTTCTTT. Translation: CAWSVRAGGETEAFF. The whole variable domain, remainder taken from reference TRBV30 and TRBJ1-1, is SQTIHQWPATLVQPVGSPLSLECTVEGTSNPNLYWYRQAAGRGLQLLFYSVGIGQISSEVPQNLSASRPQDRQFILSSKKLLLSDSGFYLCAWSVRAGGETEAFFGQGTRLTVV.

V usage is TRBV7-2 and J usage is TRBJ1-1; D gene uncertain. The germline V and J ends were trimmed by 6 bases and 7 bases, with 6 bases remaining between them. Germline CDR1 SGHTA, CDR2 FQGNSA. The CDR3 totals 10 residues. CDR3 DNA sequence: TGTGCCAGCAGGGCAAGTGAAGCTTTCTTT. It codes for CASRASEAFF.

CDR3 nucleotides: TGTGCCAGCTCATCGGACAGCGAGCCCGCCTACAATGAGCAGTTCTTC. Translating it yields CASSSDSEPAYNEQFF. The chain couples TRBV18 to TRBJ2-1; tentatively, D is TRBD1 (6 bases). The germline V gene encodes CDR1 KGHSH and CDR2 LQKENI. The CDR3 sequence is 16 residues long. With 5 bases removed from V and 2 bases from J, the gap between germline ends came to 16 bases.

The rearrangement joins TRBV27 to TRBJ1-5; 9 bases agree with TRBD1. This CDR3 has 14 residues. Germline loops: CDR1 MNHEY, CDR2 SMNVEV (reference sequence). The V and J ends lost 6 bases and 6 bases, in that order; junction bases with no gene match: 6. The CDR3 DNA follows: TGTGCCAGCAGCAGAACAGGGGGCGGTCAGCCCCAGCATTTT. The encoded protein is CASSRTGGGQPQHF.

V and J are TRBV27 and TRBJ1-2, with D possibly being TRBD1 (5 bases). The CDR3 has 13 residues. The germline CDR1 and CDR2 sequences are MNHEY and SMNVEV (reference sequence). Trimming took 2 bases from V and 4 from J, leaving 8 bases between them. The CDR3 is CASSLSGTYGYTF. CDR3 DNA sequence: TGTGCCAGCAGTTTAAGCGGGACCTATGGCTACACCTTC.